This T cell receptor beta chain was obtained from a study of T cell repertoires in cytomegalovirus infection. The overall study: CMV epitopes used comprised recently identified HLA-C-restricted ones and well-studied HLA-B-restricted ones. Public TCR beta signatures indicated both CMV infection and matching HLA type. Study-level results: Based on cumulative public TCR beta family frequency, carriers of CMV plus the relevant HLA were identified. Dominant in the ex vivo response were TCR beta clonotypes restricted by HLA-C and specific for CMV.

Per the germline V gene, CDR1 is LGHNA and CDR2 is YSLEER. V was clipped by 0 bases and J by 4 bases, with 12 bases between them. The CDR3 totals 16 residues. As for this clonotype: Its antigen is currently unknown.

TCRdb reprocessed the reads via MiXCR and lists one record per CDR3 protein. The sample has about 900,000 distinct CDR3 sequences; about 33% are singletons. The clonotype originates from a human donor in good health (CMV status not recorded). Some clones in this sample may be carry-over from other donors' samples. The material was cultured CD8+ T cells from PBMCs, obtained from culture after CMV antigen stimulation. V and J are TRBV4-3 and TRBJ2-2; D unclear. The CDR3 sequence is CASSQEQPWGTGELFF. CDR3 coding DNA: TGCGCCAGCAGCCAAGAACAGCCCTGGGGCACCGGGGAGCTGTTTTTT.